This is a list of T cell receptor beta chains from one sample in a study of cytomegalovirus exposure and HLA in healthy donors. This table comes from immunoSEQ multiplex PCR, and its TCRdb copy is limited to in-frame clones, with some not included. The sample contains roughly 90,000 clones, around 70% of which appear only once. Source material: PBMCs. The receptors were sampled from a man aged 25-40 years in good health and CMV-seropositive. Both conserved end residues are part of each CDR3. The D gene is left open where the match is weak. Clone size is not always given. Where it is, it says once, few, many or a class for expanded clones.

cdr3_nt | cdr3_aa | clone_size | v_call | d_call | j_call
TGTGCCAGCAGGCCGACAGGTCCCTACGAGCAGTACTTC | CASRPTGPYEQYF | NA | TRBV6-1 | NA | TRBJ2-7
TGTGCCAGCAGTTATCCCGGGAGCTACAATGAGCAGTTCTTC | CASSYPGSYNEQFF | NA | TRBV25-1 | NA | TRBJ2-1
TGTGCCAGCAGAAAAGACTACAGGGTGAACACTGAAGCTTTCTTT | CASRKDYRVNTEAFF | NA | TRBV7-9 | NA | TRBJ1-1
TGCGCCAGCAGCTTAAAGGGGATGTACGAGCAGTACTTC | CASSLKGMYEQYF | NA | TRBV5-1 | NA | TRBJ2-7
TGTGCCAGCAGTGAAGTAGGCAGGTCCAACACTGAAGCTTTCTTT | CASSEVGRSNTEAFF | NA | TRBV25-1 | NA | TRBJ1-1
TGTGCCAGCAGTTACCAGACAGCTTACCTAAATTCACCCCTCCACTTT | CASSYQTAYLNSPLHF | NA | TRBV6-5 | NA | TRBJ1-6
TGCGCCAGCAGCCCCACGGGAGGGGGCGTCGCCGAAAAACTGTTTTTT | CASSPTGGGVAEKLFF | NA | TRBV5-1 | TRBD1 | TRBJ1-4
TGTGCCAGCAGCCTAATATCCCGAGTAGCAAGTGAGCAGTTCTTC | CASSLISRVASEQFF | NA | TRBV7-9 | NA | TRBJ2-1
TGTGCCAGCAGGCGGAGGGGGGGCAAAGATACGCAGTATTTT | CASRRRGGKDTQYF | NA | TRBV5-6 | NA | TRBJ2-3
TGTGCCAGCAGCCCCCGACAGGGCCTGAACACTGAAGCTTTCTTT | CASSPRQGLNTEAFF | NA | TRBV7-2 | TRBD1 | TRBJ1-1
TGTGCCAGCAGCTCCTGGCCGGGGGGGGTTGGAGAGACCCAGTACTTC | CASSSWPGGVGETQYF | NA | TRBV7-9 | TRBD2 | TRBJ2-5
TGTGCCAGCAGCTTACTACTAAATGAGCAGTTCTTC | CASSLLLNEQFF | NA | TRBV7-9 | NA | TRBJ2-1
TGTGCCAGCGCGGAGGAGGGGCGAAAACTGTTTTTT | CASAEEGRKLFF | few | TRBV6-1 | NA | TRBJ1-4
TGTGCCAGCAGCGTAATAGGACATAACACCGGGGAGCTGTTTTTT | CASSVIGHNTGELFF | NA | TRBV9 | NA | TRBJ2-2
TGTGCCAGCAGCGTAACAGGGGCGAACACTGAAGCTTTCTTT | CASSVTGANTEAFF | NA | TRBV9 | TRBD1 | TRBJ1-1
TGTGCCAGCAGCGCCCTGGACCCGGGAGTTACGCAGTATTTT | CASSALDPGVTQYF | NA | TRBV9 | NA | TRBJ2-3
TGTGCCAGCAGCCTCCAGAGAACGGGAGGGACTGAAGCTTTCTTT | CASSLQRTGGTEAFF | NA | TRBV14 | NA | TRBJ1-1
TGTGCCAGCAGCTTAGACTCGGATACGCAGTATTTT | CASSLDSDTQYF | NA | TRBV7-9 | NA | TRBJ2-3
TGTGCCAGCGTAGGGGCGATCATGAACACTGAAGCTTTCTTT | CASVGAIMNTEAFF | few | TRBV2 | NA | TRBJ1-1
TGTGCCAGTAGTATAGTGGGACAGGCGTTTGCTGAAGCTTTCTTT | CASSIVGQAFAEAFF | NA | TRBV19 | TRBD1 | TRBJ1-1
TGTGCCAGCATTCGGACAGGGACGGGGAATGAGCAGTTCTTC | CASIRTGTGNEQFF | once | TRBV6-1 | TRBD1 | TRBJ2-1
TGTGCCAGCAAGAATCGGGGAGATCGGTTCTTC | CASKNRGDRFF | NA | TRBV27 | NA | TRBJ2-1
TGCAGCGTGGGTCTCGGGGGGAACACTGAAGCTTTCTTT | CSVGLGGNTEAFF | NA | TRBV29-1 | NA | TRBJ1-1
TGTGCCTGGTCTCCCGCCGGGACAGGGACCTACGAGCAGTACTTC | CAWSPAGTGTYEQYF | NA | TRBV30 | TRBD1 | TRBJ2-7
TGTGCCAGCTCACCACACAGGGAACTAGATGAAAAACTGTTTTTT | CASSPHRELDEKLFF | NA | TRBV18 | NA | TRBJ1-4
TGTGCCAGCGGCCCCGTTAATGAGCAGTTCTTC | CASGPVNEQFF | NA | TRBV7-9 | NA | TRBJ2-1
TGTGCCACCCACCAGGGGGTTGGAGAGACCCAGTACTTC | CATHQGVGETQYF | NA | TRBV10-3 | TRBD1 | TRBJ2-5
TGTGCCAGCAGCCCGCAAAGGACTAGGGAGACCCAGTACTTC | CASSPQRTRETQYF | NA | TRBV4-2 | TRBD2 | TRBJ2-5
TGTGCCAGCAGCTTAGAGGGGATGGACACTGAAGCTTTCTTT | CASSLEGMDTEAFF | once | TRBV7-9 | NA | TRBJ1-1
TGTGCCAGCAGCGACAGGTTGAAGACCCAGTACTTC | CASSDRLKTQYF | few | TRBV7-6 | NA | TRBJ2-5
TGTGCCAGCAGCTTAGGGGTGGGTGGCTCCTACGAGCAGTACTTC | CASSLGVGGSYEQYF | NA | TRBV5-4 | NA | TRBJ2-7
TGTGCCAGCAGCTACGACAGGCTGAACACCGGGGAGCTGTTTTTT | CASSYDRLNTGELFF | NA | TRBV5-4 | NA | TRBJ2-2
TGTGCCAGCAGCTTGGGGACAGCAAGCACAGATACGCAGTATTTT | CASSLGTASTDTQYF | NA | TRBV5-6 | NA | TRBJ2-3